These 17 T cell receptor beta chains were all obtained from the same sample, sequenced in a study of early T cells in non-severe SARS-CoV-2 infection. TCRdb reprocessed the 5' RACE reads via MiXCR and lists one record per CDR3 protein. The sample carries about 40,000 distinct CDR3 sequences, 20% to 25% recorded once. Sequenced material: whole blood, taken at baseline. The source is an adult who was a healthcare worker with PCR-confirmed SARS-CoV-2 infection or an uninfected control (not recorded which).

There are a few counts of this clonotype. V usage is TRBV12-3 or TRBV12-4 and J usage is TRBJ2-1; 7 bases map to TRBD1. Trimming at V came to 4 bases and at J to 0 bases, leaving 3 bases not matched to a gene. The CDR3 extends over 15 amino acids. Here the CDR3 DNA reads TGTGCCAGCAGTTCCGGGACAGTCTCCTACAATGAGCAGTTCTTC. Its protein product is CASSSGTVSYNEQFF.

This clonotype was counted ten times or more. The V gene is TRBV6-6, the J gene TRBJ1-2; D is unresolved. This CDR3 is built from 16 residues. Trimming stripped 6 bases from V and 1 base from J, with 18 bases between. Germline V CDR1 and CDR2: MNHNY, SVGAGI (reference sequence). In nucleotides, the CDR3 is TGTGCCAGCAGCCCCCCTCCCGAGCGATTTAACTATGGCTACACCTTC. Encoded protein: CASSPPPERFNYGYTF.

This clonotype was recorded many times. The chain is built from TRBV5-1 and TRBJ2-3; 11 bases are a match to TRBD2. Germline trimming cut 0 bases from V and 6 bases from J; bases unmatched to any gene: 9. CDR1 is SGHRS, CDR2 YFSETQ, per germline. The CDR3 has 17 residues. Here the CDR3 reads CASSLVASGGPADTQYF. In DNA form, the CDR3 reads TGCGCCAGCAGCTTGGTAGCTAGCGGGGGGCCAGCGGATACGCAGTATTTT.

The CDR3 loop reads CSALDRVNTEAFF. CDR3 nucleotides: TGCAGCGCGCTTGACAGGGTCAACACTGAAGCTTTCTTT. This chain connects TRBV29-1 to TRBJ1-1, with 7 bases identical to TRBD1. The CDR3 has 13 amino acids. Germline V gene lookup returns CDR1 SQVTM and CDR2 ANQGSEA. The trim removed 7 bases at V and 2 bases at J, leaving 7 bases unmatched. The variable domain in full, with the rest retrieved from reference TRBV29-1 and TRBJ1-1, is SAVISQKPSRDICQRGTSLTIQCQVDSQVTMMFWYRQQPGQSLTLIATANQGSEATYESGFVIDKFPISRPNLTFSTLTVSNMSPEDSSIYLCSALDRVNTEAFFGQGTRLTVV.

This clonotype was seen ten or more times. V gene TRBV6-2 or TRBV6-3 combines with J gene TRBJ2-5; D is unresolved. V shed 5 bases and J shed 4 bases, with 5 bases lying between them. Germline V gene data show CDR1 as MNHEY and CDR2 as SVGEGT. The CDR3 runs 11 residues. The CDR3 nucleotides read TGTGCCAGCAGTCCAGCAGAGACCCAGTACTTC. Translating gives CASSPAETQYF.

The chain combines TRBV7-2 with TRBJ1-6; D may be TRBD1 (5 bases). Germline assignment: CDR1 SGHTA and CDR2 FQGNSA. V was pared by 4 bases and J by 7 bases, with 5 bases between. This CDR3 has 12 residues. The CDR3 DNA sequence: TGTGCCAGCAGCTACAGGAATTCACCCCTCCACTTT. Translated: CASSYRNSPLHF. Combining the CDR3 with reference TRBV7-2 and TRBJ1-6 gives the whole variable domain GAGVSQSPSNKVTEKGKDVELRCDPISGHTALYWYRQSLGQGLEFLIYFQGNSAPDKSGLPSDRFSAERTGGSVSTLTIQRTQQEDSAVYLCASSYRNSPLHFGNGTRLTVT.

At least ten counts were recorded for this clonotype. The rearrangement joins TRBV6-5 to TRBJ2-3; tentatively, D is TRBD2 (5 bases). This CDR3 has 15 residues. V was pared by 6 bases and J by 5 bases, with 18 bases between. Germline assignment: CDR1 MNHEY and CDR2 SVGAGI. CDR3 DNA sequence: TGTGCCAGCAGCTCCGGGGTGGTGGATTTAGATACGCAGTATTTT. It is translated as CASSSGVVDLDTQYF.

This chain connects TRBV4-3 to TRBJ2-3; 9 positions agree with TRBD2. This CDR3 has 17 amino acids. The V gene end was trimmed by 0 bases and the J gene end by 5 bases; junction bases not matched to a gene: 9. CDR1 and CDR2 (germline): LGHNA, YSLEER. CDR3 amino acids: CASSQDPAGGRVDTQYF. The CDR3 bases are TGCGCCAGCAGCCAAGACCCAGCGGGGGGCAGGGTAGATACGCAGTATTTT.

The CDR3 protein is CSGGEDTQYF. The CDR3 DNA reads TGCAGCGGGGGCGAAGATACGCAGTATTTT. This rearrangement joins TRBV29-1 to TRBJ2-3, with D possibly matching TRBD1 (5 bases). The germline V and J ends were trimmed by 7 bases and 5 bases, with 7 bases remaining between them. The CDR3 spans 10 residues. The V gene's germline CDR1 is SQVTM and CDR2 ANQGSEA.

This chain uses TRBV6-2 or TRBV6-3 with TRBJ1-1; D not resolved. This CDR3 is 16 amino acids long. Germline-derived CDR1 and CDR2 are MNHEY and SVGEGT. V was shortened by 6 bases and J by 1 base, with 18 bases between the two germline ends. The CDR3 loop is CASSSRARSWNTEAFF. CDR3 sequence (DNA): TGTGCCAGCAGCTCCCGGGCGCGGAGTTGGAACACTGAAGCTTTCTTT.

The chain is built from TRBV10-3 and TRBJ2-3, with 13 bases lining up with TRBD2. With 10 bases clipped from V and 4 bases from J, the junction kept 5 bases outside the gene matches. CDR1 ENHRY and CDR2 SYGVKD come from the germline V gene. The CDR3 extends over 14 amino acids. The CDR3 nucleotides are TGTGCCACCGGACTAGCGGGGGTGTCAGATACGCAGTATTTT. This codes for CATGLAGVSDTQYF.

V and J are TRBV5-1 and TRBJ1-2; a possible D gene is TRBD1 (6 bases). With 0 bases removed from V and 8 bases from J, the gap between germline ends came to 11 bases. This CDR3 is 13 amino acids long. Germline V gene data show CDR1 as SGHRS and CDR2 as YFSETQ. The CDR3 region has the DNA TGCGCCAGCAGCTTGGACAGGGTGCAGGGCTACACCTTC. This gives the protein CASSLDRVQGYTF.

This chain connects TRBV5-1 to TRBJ1-6; 7 nucleotides align to TRBD1. The CDR3 has 16 amino acids. V lost 1 base to trimming and J lost 7 bases; unmatched junction nucleotides: 8. Germline values: CDR1 SGHRS, CDR2 YFSETQ. CDR3 sequence (DNA): TGCGCCAGCAGCTTGAAAATCGGGACAGCAAATTCACCCCTCCACTTT. As protein: CASSLKIGTANSPLHF.

The chain couples TRBV3-1 to TRBJ2-2; no firm D call. The CDR3 runs 13 residues. Germline-derived CDR1 and CDR2 are LGHDT and YNNKEL (reference sequence). V was cut by 4 bases and J by 2 bases, with 5 bases left in between. The CDR3 spells CASSRSNTGELFF. DNA of the CDR3: TGTGCCAGCAGCCGCAGTAACACCGGGGAGCTGTTTTTT.

This clonotype has a handful of counts. The chain links TRBV6-1 to TRBJ1-1, with D perhaps TRBD1 (6 bases). The CDR3 spans 14 residues. The germline CDR1 and CDR2 sequences are MNHNS and SASEGT. With 2 bases removed from V and 1 base from J, the gap between germline ends came to 8 bases. The CDR3, as DNA: TGTGCCAGCAGTGAAAGGACAGAGAACACTGAAGCTTTCTTT. Residues: CASSERTENTEAFF.

This clonotype has only a few counts. The J gene is TRBJ1-2, the V gene TRBV7-9; tentatively, D is TRBD1 (6 bases). The CDR3 runs to 13 residues. V was trimmed by 8 bases and J by 0 bases, leaving 10 bases between them. From germline, CDR1 is SEHNR and CDR2 FQNEAQ (reference sequence). The DNA for the CDR3 is TGTGCCAGCCGACAGGTTACTAACTATGGCTACACCTTC. Translating gives CASRQVTNYGYTF.

The V gene is TRBV2, the J gene TRBJ2-5; D is possibly TRBD2 (5 bases). The CDR3 extends over 16 amino acids. Germline V lookup: CDR1 SNHLY, CDR2 FYNNEI. The germline V and J ends were trimmed by 3 bases and 2 bases, with 16 bases remaining between them. Here the CDR3 DNA reads TGTGCCAGCAGTGAGGTTCCAGCGGAGACACAAGAGACCCAGTACTTC. It encodes CASSEVPAETQETQYF.